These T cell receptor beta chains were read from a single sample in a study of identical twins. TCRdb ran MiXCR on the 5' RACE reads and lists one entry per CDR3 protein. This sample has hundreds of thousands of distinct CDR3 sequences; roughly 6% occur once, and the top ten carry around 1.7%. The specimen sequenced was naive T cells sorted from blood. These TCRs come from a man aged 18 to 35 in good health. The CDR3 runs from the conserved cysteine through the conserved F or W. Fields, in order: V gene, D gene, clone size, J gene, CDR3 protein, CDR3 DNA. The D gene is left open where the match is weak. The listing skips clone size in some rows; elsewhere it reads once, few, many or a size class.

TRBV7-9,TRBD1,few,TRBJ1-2,CASSGTGGDNYGYTF,TGTGCCAGCAGCGGAACAGGGGGAGACAACTATGGCTACACCTTC
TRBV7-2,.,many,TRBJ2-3,CASSLVPTDTQYF,TGTGCCAGCAGCTTAGTCCCCACAGATACGCAGTATTTT
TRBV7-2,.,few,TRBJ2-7,CASSLIGGDRTSYEQYF,TGTGCCAGCAGCTTAATCGGGGGGGACAGAACTTCCTACGAGCAGTACTTC
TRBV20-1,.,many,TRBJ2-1,CSASSIGPGDEQFF,TGCAGTGCTAGTTCGATAGGACCGGGGGATGAGCAGTTCTTC
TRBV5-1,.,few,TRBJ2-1,CASSLRPVWPTYNEQFF,TGCGCCAGCAGCTTGCGACCGGTTTGGCCGACCTACAATGAGCAGTTCTTC
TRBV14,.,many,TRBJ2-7,CASSQDRISYEQYF,TGTGCCAGCAGCCAAGATCGGATCTCCTACGAGCAGTACTTC
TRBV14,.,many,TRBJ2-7,CASSHSGEQYF,TGTGCCAGCAGCCACAGCGGGGAGCAGTACTTC
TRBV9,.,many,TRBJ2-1,CASSVEDQGFNEQFF,TGTGCCAGCAGCGTAGAGGACCAAGGGTTCAATGAGCAGTTCTTC
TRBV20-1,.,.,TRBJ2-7,CSALDRFGEQYF,TGCAGTGCTCTGGACAGATTCGGCGAGCAGTACTTC
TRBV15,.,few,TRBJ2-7,CATSPADLGVEQYF,TGTGCCACCAGTCCGGCCGACCTAGGTGTGGAGCAGTACTTC
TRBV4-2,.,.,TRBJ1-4,CASSQDLERDTRPEKLFF,TGTGCCAGCAGCCAAGATCTTGAACGGGACACCCGGCCCGAAAAACTGTTTTTT
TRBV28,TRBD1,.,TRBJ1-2,CACVQTGSYGYTF,TGTGCCTGCGTTCAGACAGGGTCCTATGGCTACACCTTC
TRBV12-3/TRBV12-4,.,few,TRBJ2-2,CASSLKQEASLVRVNTGELFF,TGTGCCAGCAGTTTAAAACAGGAAGCCAGCCTTGTCCGGGTGAACACCGGGGAGCTGTTTTTT
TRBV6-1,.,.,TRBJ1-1,CATWDTPRYTEAFF,TGTGCCACCTGGGACACCCCAAGGTACACTGAAGCTTTCTTT
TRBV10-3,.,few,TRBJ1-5,CAISAEISGQPQHF,TGTGCCATCAGTGCAGAAATCAGTGGTCAGCCCCAGCATTTT
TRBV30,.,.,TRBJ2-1,CAWRGTKGEQFF,TGTGCCTGGCGCGGTACGAAGGGCGAGCAGTTCTTC
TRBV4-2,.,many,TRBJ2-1,CASSQGTDNEQFF,TGTGCCAGCAGCCAAGGGACGGACAATGAGCAGTTCTTC
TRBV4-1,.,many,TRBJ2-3,CASSQPFTSTDTQYF,TGCGCCAGCAGCCAACCATTCACTAGCACAGATACGCAGTATTTT
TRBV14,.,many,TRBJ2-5,CASSHLTWTKETQYF,TGTGCCAGCAGCCATTTGACTTGGACTAAGGAGACCCAGTACTTC
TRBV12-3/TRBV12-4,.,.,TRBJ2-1,CATLGPRGDYNEQFF,TGTGCCACGCTTGGGCCTCGAGGGGACTACAATGAGCAGTTCTTC
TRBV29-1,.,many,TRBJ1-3,CSAAVGRGAGNTIYF,TGCAGCGCTGCAGTGGGGAGGGGGGCTGGAAACACCATATATTTT
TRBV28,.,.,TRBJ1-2,CASSGQGRVYGYTF,TGTGCCAGCAGTGGGCAGGGGCGAGTCTATGGCTACACCTTC
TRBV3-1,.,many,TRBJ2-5,CASSQELNSQATQYF,TGTGCCAGCAGCCAAGAACTAAACAGCCAAGCGACCCAGTACTTC
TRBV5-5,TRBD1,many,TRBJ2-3,CASSTQGAGADTQYF,TGTGCCAGCAGCACACAGGGGGCTGGGGCAGATACGCAGTATTTT
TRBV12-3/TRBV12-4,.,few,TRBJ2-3,CASSFLNVVWRDNDTQYF,TGTGCCAGCAGTTTTCTTAACGTGGTTTGGCGGGACAACGATACGCAGTATTTT
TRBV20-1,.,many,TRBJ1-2,CSARGQSRGGAVAFGYTF,TGCAGTGCTAGAGGCCAGTCCCGTGGGGGGGCGGTTGCTTTTGGCTACACCTTC
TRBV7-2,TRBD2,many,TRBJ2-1,CASSLEIAGRGWQFF,TGTGCCAGCAGCTTAGAAATAGCGGGACGAGGTTGGCAGTTCTTC
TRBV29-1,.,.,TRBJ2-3,CSVDVGVTDTQYF,TGCAGCGTTGACGTGGGAGTTACAGATACGCAGTATTTT
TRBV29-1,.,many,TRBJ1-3,CSVTSRFGNTIYF,TGCAGCGTGACGTCCCGGTTCGGAAACACCATATATTTT
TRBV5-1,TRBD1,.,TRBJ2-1,CASSPGTGLFGEQFF,TGCGCCAGCAGCCCCGGGACAGGGCTTTTTGGTGAGCAGTTCTTC
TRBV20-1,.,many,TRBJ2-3,CSATQDTQYF,TGCAGTGCTACCCAGGATACGCAGTATTTT
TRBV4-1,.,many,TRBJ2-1,CASTQMTSFNEQFF,TGCGCCAGCACCCAAATGACTAGTTTCAATGAGCAGTTCTTC
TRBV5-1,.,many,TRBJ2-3,CASSGRGSGDTQYF,TGCGCCAGCAGTGGTCGGGGTTCCGGGGATACGCAGTATTTT
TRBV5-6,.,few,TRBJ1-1,CASSRLRVGAFF,TGTGCCAGCAGCCGTCTCAGGGTCGGAGCTTTCTTT
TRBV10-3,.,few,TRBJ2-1,CATSPARYNEQFF,TGTGCCACCTCCCCGGCGCGCTACAATGAGCAGTTCTTC
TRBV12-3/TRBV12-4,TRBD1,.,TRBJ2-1,CASRFPGTGVAGEQFF,TGTGCCAGCAGGTTTCCCGGGACAGGGGTGGCGGGTGAGCAGTTCTTC
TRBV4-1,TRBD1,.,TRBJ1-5,CASSHGQGMNNQPQHF,TGCGCCAGCAGCCATGGACAGGGAATGAACAATCAGCCCCAGCATTTT
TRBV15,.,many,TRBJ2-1,CATSRAPGPSYNEQFF,TGTGCCACCAGCAGAGCCCCGGGACCCTCCTACAATGAGCAGTTCTTC
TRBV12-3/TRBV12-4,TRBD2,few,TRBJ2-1,CASKVAGGPHEQFF,TGTGCCAGCAAAGTAGCGGGGGGACCCCATGAGCAGTTCTTC
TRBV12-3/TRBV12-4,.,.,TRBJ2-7,CASSDGGFYEQYF,TGTGCCAGCAGCGACGGAGGGTTTTACGAGCAGTACTTC